This T cell receptor beta chain was captured in a study of blood T cell repertoires in COVID-19. With V trimmed by 1 base and J by 0 bases, 6 bases remained unmatched. The CDR3 extends over 16 amino acids. Germline CDR1 reads LGHNA; CDR2 reads YNFKEQ. How the authors handled the data: Amplified reference gene primers provided the basis for estimating nucleated cell counts. Measured with immunoSEQ multiplex PCR; TCRdb has only the in-frame clones, and not every one. The DNA gave D and trimming, while V, J and clone size come from that table. In the table there are about 94,000 clones, more than 65% of which are singletons.

This TCR was sampled from a man aged 60 to 75 with acute or convalescent COVID-19. This rearrangement joins TRBV4-2 to TRBJ2-7, with 7 bases identical to TRBD1. The sample consisted of peripheral blood. The CDR3 coding sequence is TGTGCCAGCAGCCAAGCTCAGGGGGTTAGCTCCTACGAGCAGTACTTC. As protein: CASSQAQGVSSYEQYF.